This T cell receptor (beta chain) was sequenced during a study of blood T cell repertoires in COVID-19. Method: immunoSEQ multiplex PCR; TCRdb's copy keeps in-frame clones and lacks some. The sample has fewer than 350,000 clones; 86% are singletons. V lost 4 bases and J lost 2, with 15 bases in between. In germline, CDR1 is SGHTA, CDR2 FQGNSA. This CDR3 contains 15 residues. The specimen was peripheral blood. The receptor was isolated from a woman under 40 with COVID-19, enrolled during active disease. The rearrangement links TRBV7-2 to TRBJ2-7, with a tentative D call TRBD1 (5 bases). The CDR3 loop reads CASSSWAGRTYEQYF. In nucleotides, the CDR3 is TGTGCCAGCAGCTCTTGGGCAGGGCGCACCTACGAGCAGTACTTC.